The rows below give T cell receptor beta chains drawn from one sample of a study of shared clonotypes between healthy human individuals. Using immunoSEQ multiplex PCR, the repertoire was profiled, and TCRdb retains in-frame clones only, with some absent. This table holds about 870,000 clones, about 91% found once. Sequencing was done on a sample of naive CD8+ T cells sorted from blood. The receptors here all came from a man aged 30 to 45 in good health. The CDR3 runs from the conserved cysteine through the conserved F or W. The D gene is left open where the match is weak. A row's size may be missing; if present it is once, few, many or a size class.

D: .
J: TRBJ1-2
V: TRBV7-9
length: 15
size: once
DNA: TGTGCCAGCAGCTTAGACCCCACAGCGATCTATGGCTACACCTTC
CDR3: CASSLDPTAIYGYTF

D: .
J: TRBJ2-5
V: TRBV19
length: 14
size: .
DNA: TGTGCCAGTAGTATAGGGACCCCGGGTGTGTCCCAGTACTTC
CDR3: CASSIGTPGVSQYF

D: TRBD1
J: TRBJ2-1
V: TRBV7-9
length: 17
size: .
DNA: TGTGCCAGCAGCTTAGTAGAGGGGAGACAGGGCGACAATGAGCAGTTCTTC
CDR3: CASSLVEGRQGDNEQFF

D: .
J: TRBJ2-3
V: TRBV7-9
length: 13
size: .
DNA: TGTGCCAGCAGCTTACAGAGCACAGATACGCAGTATTTT
CDR3: CASSLQSTDTQYF

D: .
J: TRBJ2-3
V: TRBV7-8
length: 14
size: .
DNA: TGTGCCAGCAGCGCCCAGCGGAGCACAGATACGCAGTATTTT
CDR3: CASSAQRSTDTQYF

D: .
J: TRBJ1-2
V: TRBV4-1
length: 16
size: .
DNA: TGCGCCAGCAGCCAAGACCCAGGGAGGTCGGACTATGGCTACACCTTC
CDR3: CASSQDPGRSDYGYTF

D: .
J: TRBJ1-1
V: TRBV19
length: 14
size: few
DNA: TGTGCCAGTAGTATCGCAGGGATTGGCACTGAAGCTTTCTTT
CDR3: CASSIAGIGTEAFF

D: .
J: TRBJ1-1
V: TRBV29-1
length: 14
size: .
DNA: TGCAGCGTTGAAGGGCGGGGTGGGAACACTGAAGCTTTCTTT
CDR3: CSVEGRGGNTEAFF

D: TRBD2
J: TRBJ2-1
V: TRBV9
length: 16
size: .
DNA: TGTGCCAGCAGCGTATATACGGGAGGGCCTTACAATGAGCAGTTCTTC
CDR3: CASSVYTGGPYNEQFF

D: .
J: TRBJ1-1
V: TRBV9
length: 14
size: .
DNA: TGTGCCAGCAGCGCAGGACAGCGGAACACTGAAGCTTTCTTT
CDR3: CASSAGQRNTEAFF

D: .
J: TRBJ2-7
V: TRBV10-2
length: 13
size: .
DNA: TGCGCCAGCAGTGTACTCAGAACCTACGAGCAGTACTTC
CDR3: CASSVLRTYEQYF

D: .
J: TRBJ2-2
V: TRBV11-3
length: 13
size: .
DNA: TGTGCCAGCAGCCCCCGGGGCACCGGGGAGCTGTTTTTT
CDR3: CASSPRGTGELFF

D: TRBD2
J: TRBJ2-3
V: TRBV7-8
length: 16
size: .
DNA: TGTGCCAGCAGCTTAGAAAGGACTAGCGGCACAGATACGCAGTATTTT
CDR3: CASSLERTSGTDTQYF

D: TRBD2
J: TRBJ2-7
V: TRBV4-3
length: 15
size: .
DNA: TGCGCCAGCAGCCGCGGGACTAGCGGGAAGTACGAGCAGTACTTC
CDR3: CASSRGTSGKYEQYF

D: TRBD1
J: TRBJ2-2
V: TRBV7-9
length: 16
size: .
DNA: TGTGCCAGCAGCTTAGCAGACAGGGGTCGGGCCGGGGAGCTGTTTTTT
CDR3: CASSLADRGRAGELFF

D: TRBD2
J: TRBJ2-1
V: TRBV28
length: 16
size: .
DNA: TGTGCCAGCAAACCCCTCAGCGGGAGGGAGTACAATGAGCAGTTCTTC
CDR3: CASKPLSGREYNEQFF

D: .
J: TRBJ1-2
V: TRBV7-9
length: 15
size: .
DNA: TGTGCCAGCAGCTCCTCGTCCGGGGGGGCTTTCGGCTACACCTTC
CDR3: CASSSSSGGAFGYTF

D: .
J: TRBJ1-5
V: TRBV27
length: 16
size: .
DNA: TGTGCCAGCAGTTTATCGGCAGGAGGGGCAAGGCAGCTCCAGCATTTT
CDR3: CASSLSAGGARQLQHF

D: .
J: TRBJ2-7
V: TRBV7-8
length: 14
size: .
DNA: TGTGCCAGCTTCCCTGCGGGACGCTCCTACGAGCAGTACTTC
CDR3: CASFPAGRSYEQYF

D: .
J: TRBJ2-7
V: TRBV15
length: 15
size: .
DNA: TGTGCCACCAGCAGAGCCAGGGAAGCCGCCTACGAGCAGTACTTC
CDR3: CATSRAREAAYEQYF

D: .
J: TRBJ2-7
V: TRBV25-1
length: 15
size: .
DNA: TGTGCCAGCGCGGCCCCGGGACTCAGCTCCTACGAGCAGTACTTC
CDR3: CASAAPGLSSYEQYF

D: .
J: TRBJ1-5
V: TRBV7-9
length: 12
size: .
DNA: TGTGCCAGCAGCCCGGCGGGCCAGCCCCAGCATTTT
CDR3: CASSPAGQPQHF

D: .
J: TRBJ1-1
V: TRBV19
length: 17
size: .
DNA: TGTGCCAGTAGTGCAGAAAGGGCCACCTTGTTGAACACTGAAGCTTTCTTT
CDR3: CASSAERATLLNTEAFF

D: .
J: TRBJ2-1
V: TRBV15
length: 14
size: .
DNA: TGTGCCACCAGCAGAGTAGTAACGGAAAATGAGCAGTTCTTC
CDR3: CATSRVVTENEQFF

D: .
J: TRBJ2-7
V: TRBV18
length: 14
size: .
DNA: TGTGCCAGCTCAACTCCGGGACTTGTAGTCGAGCAGTACTTC
CDR3: CASSTPGLVVEQYF

D: TRBD1
J: TRBJ2-7
V: TRBV28
length: 16
size: .
DNA: TGTGCCAGCAGTTTGTTTGGGACAGGGGCGGCCTACGAGCAGTACTTC
CDR3: CASSLFGTGAAYEQYF

D: .
J: TRBJ2-3
V: TRBV9
length: 14
size: .
DNA: TGTGCCAGCAGCGTAGGGGACGACACAGATACGCAGTATTTT
CDR3: CASSVGDDTDTQYF

D: .
J: TRBJ2-2
V: TRBV11-2
length: 17
size: .
DNA: TGTGCCAGCAGCTTAGATTTAGGAGGGGGTGCCGCCGGGGAGCTGTTTTTT
CDR3: CASSLDLGGGAAGELFF

D: .
J: TRBJ2-7
V: TRBV28
length: 14
size: .
DNA: TGTGCCAGCGGGGCGATACTGGGGGCCTACGAGCAGTACTTC
CDR3: CASGAILGAYEQYF

D: TRBD2
J: TRBJ2-1
V: TRBV11-2
length: 16
size: .
DNA: TGTGCCAGCAGATGGACTAGCGGGGTTCCCGCCAATGAGCAGTTCTTC
CDR3: CASRWTSGVPANEQFF